This TCR beta chain was sequenced during a study of shared clonotypes between healthy human individuals (dated by TCRdb to the early 2020s). Study-wide context: The cohort comprised a couple of women and three men aged 18 to 49 years. For each donor, three plates each were used for CD4 naive and CD4 memory, two plates were used for CD8 naive, and one plate was used for CD8 memory. To estimate repertoire size and how much clonotype sharing occurs between individuals, the study deeply sequenced the blood TCR repertoires of roughly 5 healthy adults. To increase sequencing depth and limit assay-specific biases, different laboratories used diverse techniques to prepare libraries and sequence TCR repertoires. Leukapheresis yielded between about 0.8 and 9.5 billion PBMCs per donor. The investigation overall reported the following: Sampling was restricted to blood, and TCR repertoires in tissue are likely to differ from TCR repertoires in blood. Because the study included a small number of donors, the genetic and exposure-history diversity represented was limited. Around 5.4% of naive CD4, 3.5% of naive CD8, approximately 2% of memory CD4, and about 0.4% of memory CD8 clonotypes were shared across a few donors. Rarefaction of sorted-subset datasets indicated incomplete sequencing despite the large sequencing depth. Pairwise subsampling indicated that sequencing depth was expected to affect the degree of clonotype sharing among donors. Naive subsets generally had larger estimated clonotype richness than memory subsets did. Compared with non-shared clonotypes, the clonotypes found in all four sorted-subset donors had higher generation probabilities.

Donors were healthy HIV-negative adults with no recently reported acute infections or vaccinations. All donors were Caucasian adults living in Nashville, Tennessee, USA. CD4+ T cells were enriched through magnetic negative selection, after which naive cells were positively selected on CD45RA and the remaining negative fraction served as the memory subset. After blood collection by leukapheresis, PBMCs were isolated using Ficoll-Histopaque density gradient centrifugation and then cryopreserved in the vapor phase of liquid nitrogen. Analytical flow cytometry was used to check the purity and quantity of each magnetically sorted T cell population. From each sorted fraction, genomic DNA was isolated and quantified by UV absorbance on a Nanodrop 2000c. Using the deep immunoSEQ assay, TCR CDR3 regions were amplified from genomic DNA by multiplex PCR. Genomic DNA extracted from each cell subset was distributed evenly over all wells of several immunoSEQ 96-well plates, and each plate served as one replicate. Each replicate PCR for sorted subsets received approximately 220 ng genomic DNA, equal to roughly 30,000 T cell genomes. Purified libraries were measured with a Qubit 3.0 fluorometer, size-checked on a Bioanalyzer 2100, and measured again with the KAPA Library Quantification kit. Every immunoSEQ 96-well plate was sequenced on a separate single-read 150-cycle Illumina NextSeq 550 flow cell. On the study's bioinformatics: The immunoSEQ output contained only junctional sequences without quality scores, so filtering could not match that applied to full-length reads. Sequences were annotated with PyIR, a Python wrapper for IgBLAST v1.9, using IMGT germline references to assign V/J genes and CDR3. Reads were removed for weak V/J assignments (E-value above 1e-6), missing CDR3, stop codons, out-of-frame junctions, or ambiguous translated residues. V3J clonotypes were defined by identical inferred V gene, J gene, and CDR3 amino acid sequence. Percentage overlap between repertoires was calculated by dividing the number of shared unique clonotypes by the size of the smaller repertoire. RTK rarefaction, the Chao1 estimator, and Recon v2.1 estimates of unobserved clonotypes were used to assess repertoire richness. For all TCRbeta clonotypes obtained by the gDNA method from a few donors, generation probabilities were computed with OLGA. TCRdb retrieved this table from immuneACCESS and kept in-frame rearrangements only. Not all clones are present; in checked studies, unresolved V genes account for under half, and no reason is known for the remainder. The DNA gave D and trimming, while V, J and clone size come from that table. The sample table shows 2 million to 2.5 million clones, and 85% to 95% are seen once. The biggest ten clones account for 0.13% of the sample.

To note about this clone: No antigen is known for it. No much larger clone is present one base from it, and per-base qualities are unavailable.

From a lookup of the germline V gene (reference sequence), CDR1 and CDR2 are MNHNY and SVGAGI. Relative to germline, V is missing 2 bases and J is missing 7 bases, with 2 bases of the junction outside any gene match. The CDR3 spans 13 residues, from the cysteine through the phenylalanine. This entry keeps only the CDR3 DNA: 39 bases, framed from base 1. This TCR came from a man aged 18-30 years in good health. The sequence joins TRBV6-6 to TRBJ2-4, and TRBD1 matches 7 of the central bases. Sequencing was carried out using naive CD4+ T cells sorted from blood. The cell subset or site label corresponds to: CD45RA+ positively selected. The CDR3 sequence is CASSYGDSNIQYF. The DNA sequence is as follows: TGTGCCAGCAGTTACGGGGACAGCAACATTCAGTACTTC.